This entry describes one T cell receptor (beta chain). The antigen this receptor binds is unknown. No much larger clone exists at a distance of one base, and base qualities are not known. Trimming takes 6 bases from V and 4 bases from J, and the germline ends sit 9 bases apart. The germline V gene encodes CDR1 MNHEY and CDR2 SMNVEV (reference sequence). Taken from cysteine to phenylalanine, the CDR3 has 12 residues. Only the CDR3 DNA stays, 36 bases, in frame from base 1. The data stem from a study of T cells in localized non-small cell lung cancer (dated by TCRdb to 2020 to 2022). Regarding the complete study: The study analyzed T cell repertoires of 200 to 300 early-stage NSCLC patients, comparing tumors and uninvolved tumor-adjacent lungs. The cohort comprised 200 to 300 treatment-naïve NSCLC patients with resected, localized lung tumors. The mean age of the NSCLC patients was around 67 years, with 130 or so men and 100 to 110 women.

The immunoSEQ Assay was used to sequence TCR beta CDR3 regions from DNA. Per the authors' processing: To compute T cell density, TCR beta template counts were normalized to usable DNA, which was estimated by amplifying housekeeping genes. Richness was estimated with the preseqR package, extrapolating to 400,000 templates for PBMC samples and 120,000 templates for tissue samples. Clonality was calculated as one minus Pielou's evenness. Tissue-enriched TCRs were identified through differential abundance testing performed on productive amino-acid clonotypes, with a minimum total count of 5 and an alpha of 0.1. The Jaccard Index and the Morisita Overlap Index were used to measure how much the repertoires overlapped between compartments. GLIPH clustered TCR beta CDR3s with public tetramer-defined viral CDR3s; viral motifs required at least three viral sequences plus V-gene enrichment. Here the immuneACCESS table is served through TCRdb, limited to in-frame sequences with V and J called. Missing clones are a known gap in these copies; in checked studies unresolved V genes cover under half, and the rest lacks a known reason. V, J and clone size were drawn from that table, and D and trimming were deduced from the DNA. The sample profile shows around 96,000 clones; approximately 91% of them were found once. The ten largest make up roughly 3.9% of the sample.

Study-wide findings and limitations: Higher T cell density in blood was associated with longer overall survival, whereas higher clonality in adjacent lung was associated with shorter survival. Because multi-region sequencing of the tumors was not done, intratumor heterogeneity could not be ruled out. Uninvolved tumor-adjacent lung showed the highest T cell clonality, higher than tumor, which suggests more focused antigenic responses in the adjacent lung. A median of 57 of the top 100 tumor clones were detected in paired uninvolved adjacent lung, and around 30 of these tumor clones were also found among the top 100 clones of the paired uninvolved adjacent lung. Because the study design was exploratory, TCR variables were selected using unadjusted p-values without false-discovery rate correction.

At diagnosis, tumor, uninvolved tumor-adjacent lung and peripheral blood were collected and then preserved as a mix of FFPE and fresh-frozen material. For TCR repertoire profiling, blood samples were analyzed as peripheral blood mononuclear cells. This clonotype was obtained from a woman aged 40 to 75 with stage II squamous cell lung carcinoma. The chain is made from TRBV27 and TRBJ2-5; the D segment cannot be called with confidence. Sequenced here: PBMCs, sampled before any cancer treatment. The encoded CDR3 is CASRGWGETQYF. The sequence in DNA is TGTGCCAGCAGGGGGTGGGGAGAGACCCAGTACTTC.